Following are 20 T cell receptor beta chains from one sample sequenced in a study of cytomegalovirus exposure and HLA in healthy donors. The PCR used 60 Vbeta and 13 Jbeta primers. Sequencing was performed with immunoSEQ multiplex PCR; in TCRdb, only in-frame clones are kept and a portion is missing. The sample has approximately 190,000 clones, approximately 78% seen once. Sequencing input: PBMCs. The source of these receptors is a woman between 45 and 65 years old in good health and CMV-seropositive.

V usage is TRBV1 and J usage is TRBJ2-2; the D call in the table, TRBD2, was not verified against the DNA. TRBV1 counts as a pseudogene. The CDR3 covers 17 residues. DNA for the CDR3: TGCACCAGCAGCCAAGGGAGGGGAGGGAGGGACACCGGGGAGCTGTTTTTT. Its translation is CTSSQGRGGRDTGELFF.

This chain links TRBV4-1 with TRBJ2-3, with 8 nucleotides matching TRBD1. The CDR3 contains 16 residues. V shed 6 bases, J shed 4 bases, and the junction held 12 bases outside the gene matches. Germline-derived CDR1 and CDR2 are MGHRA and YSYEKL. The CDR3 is CASSFIPQGAADTQYF. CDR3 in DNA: TGCGCCAGCAGTTTCATCCCCCAGGGGGCAGCAGATACGCAGTATTTT.

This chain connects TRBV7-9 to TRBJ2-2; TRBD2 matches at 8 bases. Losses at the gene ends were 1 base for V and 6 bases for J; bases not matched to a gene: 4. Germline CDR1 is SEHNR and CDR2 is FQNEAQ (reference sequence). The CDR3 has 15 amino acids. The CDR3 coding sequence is TGTGCCAGCAGCTTAGTGGGACTAGGGGCCGGGGAGCTGTTTTTT. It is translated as CASSLVGLGAGELFF.

The CDR3 nucleotides read TGTGCCAGCAGTGCCGTAGCGGGAGAAATAGAGACCCAGTACTTC. Translated: CASSAVAGEIETQYF. V usage is TRBV6-4 and J usage is TRBJ2-5, with 9 nucleotides matching TRBD2. The CDR3 is 15 amino acids. Germline assignment: CDR1 MRHNA and CDR2 SNTAGT. After removal of 4 bases from V and 4 bases from J, the junction contained 7 bases not matched to a gene.

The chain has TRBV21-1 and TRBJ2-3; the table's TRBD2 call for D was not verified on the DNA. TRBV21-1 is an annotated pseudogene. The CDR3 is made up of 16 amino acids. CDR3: CASSKDKGLGADTQYF. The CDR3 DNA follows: TGTGCCAGCAGCAAAGATAAGGGACTAGGGGCAGATACGCAGTATTTT.

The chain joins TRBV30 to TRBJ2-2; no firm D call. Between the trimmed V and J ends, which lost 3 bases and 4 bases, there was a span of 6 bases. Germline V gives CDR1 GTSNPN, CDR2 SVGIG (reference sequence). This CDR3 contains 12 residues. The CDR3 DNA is TGTGCCTGGAGCCCGGGCACCGGGGAGCTGTTTTTT. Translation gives CAWSPGTGELFF.

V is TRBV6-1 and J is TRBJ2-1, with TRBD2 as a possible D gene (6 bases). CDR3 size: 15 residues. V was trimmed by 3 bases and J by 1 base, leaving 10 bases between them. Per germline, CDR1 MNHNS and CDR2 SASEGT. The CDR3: CASSDKGRSYNEQFF. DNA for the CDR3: TGTGCCAGCAGTGATAAGGGGAGGTCCTACAATGAGCAGTTCTTC.

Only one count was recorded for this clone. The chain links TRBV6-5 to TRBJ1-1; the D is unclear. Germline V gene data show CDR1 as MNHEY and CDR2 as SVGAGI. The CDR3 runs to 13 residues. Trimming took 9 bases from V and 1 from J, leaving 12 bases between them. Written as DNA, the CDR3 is TGTGCCAGTCTTGGGCCCCCGAACACTGAAGCTTTCTTT. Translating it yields CASLGPPNTEAFF.

The DNA for the CDR3 is TGCGCCAGCAGTCTGGACAGGAAAGACAATGAGCAGTTCTTC. Protein: CASSLDRKDNEQFF. The V call is TRBV23-1, the J call TRBJ2-1; 7 nucleotides align to TRBD1. TRBV23-1 is an ORF; its function is uncertain. Germline trimming cut 4 bases from V and 5 bases from J; bases unmatched to any gene: 5. The CDR3 runs to 14 residues.

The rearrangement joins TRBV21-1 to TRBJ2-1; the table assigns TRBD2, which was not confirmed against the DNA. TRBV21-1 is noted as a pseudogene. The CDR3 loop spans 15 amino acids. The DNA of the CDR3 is TGTGCCAGCAGCAAAATCCTCCAGCGGGGCAATGAGCAGTTCTTC. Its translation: CASSKILQRGNEQFF.

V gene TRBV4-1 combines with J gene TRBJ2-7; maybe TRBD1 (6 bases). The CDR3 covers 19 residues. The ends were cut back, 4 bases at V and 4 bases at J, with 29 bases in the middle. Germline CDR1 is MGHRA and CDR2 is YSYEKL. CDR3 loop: CASSPRVNRDVWGSYEQYF. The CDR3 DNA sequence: TGCGCCAGCAGCCCGCGCGTGAACAGGGATGTGTGGGGGAGTTACGAGCAGTACTTC.

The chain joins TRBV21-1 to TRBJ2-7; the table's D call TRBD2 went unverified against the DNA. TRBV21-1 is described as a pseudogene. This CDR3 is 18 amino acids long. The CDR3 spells CASRTGTSGRGASYEQYF. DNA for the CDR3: TGTGCCAGCAGAACCGGGACTAGCGGGAGGGGAGCCTCCTACGAGCAGTACTTC.

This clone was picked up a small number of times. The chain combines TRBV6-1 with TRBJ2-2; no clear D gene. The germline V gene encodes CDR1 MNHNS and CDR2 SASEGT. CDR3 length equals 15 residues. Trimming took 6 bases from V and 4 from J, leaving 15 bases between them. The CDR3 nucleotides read TGTGCCAGCAGGGCCCGAGGCGGCCTCACCGGGGAGCTGTTTTTT. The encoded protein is CASRARGGLTGELFF.

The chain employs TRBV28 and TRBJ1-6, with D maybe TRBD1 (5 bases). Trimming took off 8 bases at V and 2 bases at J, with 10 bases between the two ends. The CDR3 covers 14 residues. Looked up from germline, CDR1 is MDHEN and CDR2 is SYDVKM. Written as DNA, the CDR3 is TGTGCCAGCCACAGGTCTCCCTATAATTCACCCCTCCACTTT. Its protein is CASHRSPYNSPLHF.

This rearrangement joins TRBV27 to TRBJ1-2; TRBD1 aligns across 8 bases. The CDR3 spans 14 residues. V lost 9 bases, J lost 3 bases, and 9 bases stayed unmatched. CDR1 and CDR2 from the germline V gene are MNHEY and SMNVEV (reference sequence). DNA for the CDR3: TGTGCCAGTCGGTCGGGACAGGAGCACTATGGCTACACCTTC. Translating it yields CASRSGQEHYGYTF.

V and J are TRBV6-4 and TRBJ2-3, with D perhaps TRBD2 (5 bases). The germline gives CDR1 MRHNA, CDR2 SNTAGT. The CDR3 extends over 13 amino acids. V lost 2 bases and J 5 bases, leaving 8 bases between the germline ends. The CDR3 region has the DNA TGTGCCAGCAGTGACACGGGGAGAGATACGCAGTATTTT. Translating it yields CASSDTGRDTQYF.

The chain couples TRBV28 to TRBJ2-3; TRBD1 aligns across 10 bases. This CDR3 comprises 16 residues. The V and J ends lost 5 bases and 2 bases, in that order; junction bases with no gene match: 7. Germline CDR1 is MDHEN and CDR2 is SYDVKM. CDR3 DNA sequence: TGTGCCAGCAGTGCTCGGGACAGGGGATTCACAGATACGCAGTATTTT. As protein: CASSARDRGFTDTQYF.

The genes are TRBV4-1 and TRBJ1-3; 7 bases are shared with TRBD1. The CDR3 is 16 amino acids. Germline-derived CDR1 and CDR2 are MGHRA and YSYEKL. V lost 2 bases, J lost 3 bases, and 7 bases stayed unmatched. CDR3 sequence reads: CASSQLWTGFGNTIYF. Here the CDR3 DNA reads TGCGCCAGCAGCCAACTGTGGACAGGATTTGGAAACACCATATATTTT.

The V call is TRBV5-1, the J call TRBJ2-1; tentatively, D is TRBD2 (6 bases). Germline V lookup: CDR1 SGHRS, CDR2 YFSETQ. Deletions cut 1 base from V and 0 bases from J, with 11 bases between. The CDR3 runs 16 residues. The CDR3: CASSLLRGSSYNEQFF. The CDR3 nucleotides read TGCGCCAGCAGCTTGTTGCGGGGTAGCTCCTACAATGAGCAGTTCTTC.

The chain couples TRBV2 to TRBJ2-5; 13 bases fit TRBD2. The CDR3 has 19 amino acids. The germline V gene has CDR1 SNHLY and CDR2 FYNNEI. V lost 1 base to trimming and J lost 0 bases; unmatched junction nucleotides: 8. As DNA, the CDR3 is TGTGCCAGCAGTGAAGTATTGGGACTAGCGGGATTGTACCAAGAGACCCAGTACTTC. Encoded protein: CASSEVLGLAGLYQETQYF.